The 14 T cell receptor beta chains in this list originate from one sample, sequenced in a study of T cell changes during pregnancy in multiple sclerosis. Assay used: immunoSEQ multiplex PCR; TCRdb lists only in-frame clones, some missing. The table lists roughly 32,000 clones, approximately 90% of them singletons. The sequenced sample was CD8+ T cells from peripheral blood mononuclear cells, obtained in the third trimester of pregnancy. The source is a female donor with multiple sclerosis, enrolled in a pregnancy study.

Regarding this clone: The same CDR3 also results from other DNA sequences found in this sample. The CDR3 is CASSDTSGGADTQYF. The CDR3 bases are TGTGCCAGCAGTGACACTAGCGGGGGGGCCGATACGCAGTATTTT. The chain combines TRBV6-4 with TRBJ2-3; TRBD2 agrees at 13 bases. CDR3 length equals 15 residues. The V and J ends lost 2 bases and 6 bases, in that order; junction bases with no gene match: 2. Per germline, CDR1 MRHNA and CDR2 SNTAGT.

The chain joins TRBV21-1 to TRBJ2-2; TRBD1, the table's D call, lacks a check against the DNA. TRBV21-1 is a documented pseudogene. The CDR3 spans 16 residues. The CDR3 sequence is CASSPHRDRVSGELFF. CDR3 nucleotides: TGTGCCAGCAGTCCCCACCGGGACAGGGTATCCGGGGAGCTGTTTTTT.

The chain combines TRBV6-5 with TRBJ1-2, with D unclear. Per germline, CDR1 MNHEY and CDR2 SVGAGI. V was clipped by 0 bases and J by 2 bases, with 10 bases between them. The CDR3 runs to 15 residues. CDR3 DNA: TGTGCCAGCAGTTACTCAGCACCCCCCAACTATGGCTACACCTTC. The encoded protein is CASSYSAPPNYGYTF.

The chain is built from TRBV5-6 and TRBJ1-1; D unclear. The CDR3 covers 13 residues. V was cut by 5 bases and J by 11 bases, with 19 bases left in between. The germline gives CDR1 SGHDT, CDR2 YYEEEE. The DNA for the CDR3 is TGTGCCAGCAGTCAGGCGGGTCCAAACGTGGCTTTCTTT. Protein product: CASSQAGPNVAFF.

The chain couples TRBV6-1 to TRBJ2-1; a possible D gene is TRBD1 (6 bases). Germline-derived CDR1 and CDR2 are MNHNS and SASEGT. This CDR3 contains 16 residues. Deletions cut 1 base from V and 3 bases from J, with 13 bases between. CDR3 residues: CASSEVAGGRYNEQFF. The CDR3 bases are TGTGCCAGCAGTGAAGTAGCTGGGGGCCGCTACAATGAGCAGTTCTTC.

This clone turned up a few times. The chain couples TRBV7-2 to TRBJ1-1; D not resolved. Trimming removed 5 bases from V and 6 bases from J, with 16 bases in between. The CDR3 is 14 amino acids. Germline V gene sequence: CDR1 SGHTA, CDR2 FQGNSA. This chain's CDR3 is CASSRYRNGAEAFF. The CDR3 coding sequence is TGTGCCAGCAGCCGATACCGTAACGGGGCTGAAGCTTTCTTT. The full variable domain, rest sourced from reference TRBV7-2 and TRBJ1-1, is GAGVSQSPSNKVTEKGKDVELRCDPISGHTALYWYRQSLGQGLEFLIYFQGNSAPDKSGLPSDRFSAERTGGSVSTLTIQRTQQEDSAVYLCASSRYRNGAEAFFGQGTRLTVV.

This chain links TRBV7-6 with TRBJ2-2; 9 positions agree with TRBD1. V was clipped by 3 bases and J by 1 base; unmatched bases: 3. Germline loops: CDR1 SGHVS, CDR2 FNYEAQ. The CDR3 length is 16 residues. CDR3 in amino acids: CASSLWTGVNTGELFF. The DNA for the CDR3 is TGTGCCAGCAGCTTGTGGACAGGGGTGAACACCGGGGAGCTGTTTTTT.

V and J are TRBV4-1 and TRBJ2-7; 11 nucleotides match TRBD2. The CDR3 loop spans 15 amino acids. Germline CDR1 reads MGHRA; CDR2 reads YSYEKL. The V segment lost 6 bases and the J segment 2 bases; nucleotides outside the gene matches: 6. The CDR3 is CASRDILAGAYEQYF. The CDR3 bases are TGCGCCAGCAGGGACATACTAGCGGGGGCCTACGAGCAGTACTTC.

This sequence joins TRBV7-3 and TRBJ1-1, with a possible D match to TRBD1 (5 bases). From germline, CDR1 is SGHTA and CDR2 FQGTGA. This CDR3 contains 14 residues. Trimming removed 6 bases at V and 6 bases at J, with 17 bases between. CDR3 residues: CASRYRGQGAEAFF. The CDR3 DNA is TGTGCCAGCAGATACCGTGGTCAGGGCGCTGAAGCTTTCTTT.

The chain combines TRBV30 with TRBJ1-2, with 8 bases matching TRBD1. Germline V gene sequence: CDR1 GTSNPN, CDR2 SVGIG (reference sequence). The CDR3 runs 18 residues. Trimming took 3 bases from V and 0 from J; bases not matched to a gene: 15. For the CDR3, the DNA is TGTGCCTGGAGCGTTGGGGCAGGGGGCGCGTTCGCTAACTATGGCTACACCTTC. Protein product: CAWSVGAGGAFANYGYTF.

This chain uses TRBV2 with TRBJ1-4, with 9 bases matching TRBD1. The CDR3 is 17 amino acids. Germline lookup yields CDR1 SNHLY and CDR2 FYNNEI. Unmatched junction bases numbered 15, after V lost 10 bases and J lost 3 bases. The CDR3 sequence: CATRQGEEGLANEKLFF. The CDR3 nucleotides are TGTGCCACCCGACAGGGGGAGGAGGGCCTCGCTAATGAAAAACTGTTTTTT.

The rearrangement joins TRBV11-2 to TRBJ2-3, with a weak D call TRBD2 (6 bases). Germline V gives CDR1 SGHAT, CDR2 FQNNGV. The CDR3 is 15 amino acids. V lost 4 bases and J 2 bases, leaving 13 bases between the germline ends. The DNA for the CDR3 is TGTGCCAGCAGCTCCCGGGACTTCCACACAGATACGCAGTATTTT. It yields the protein CASSSRDFHTDTQYF.

This chain uses TRBV5-6 with TRBJ2-3; TRBD2 aligns across 14 bases. The junction had 5 bases not matched to a gene; V was cut back by 0 bases and J by 2 bases. The CDR3 consists of 18 residues. Germline-derived CDR1 and CDR2 are SGHDT and YYEEEE. The CDR3 loop is CASSLGGTSGGVTDTQYF. CDR3 DNA: TGTGCCAGCAGCTTGGGGGGGACTAGCGGGGGCGTCACAGATACGCAGTATTTT.

The V call is TRBV5-3, the J call TRBJ1-3; 8 bases map to TRBD1. TRBV5-3 counts as an open reading frame of uncertain function. With 3 bases clipped from V and 4 bases from J, the junction kept 9 bases outside the gene matches. The CDR3 spans 16 residues. In DNA form, the CDR3 reads TGTGCCAGAAGCTCCCAGGGGGCGCCGACCGGAAACACCATATATTTT. It specifies CARSSQGAPTGNTIYF.